Listed below are T cell receptor beta chains from one sample, sequenced in a study of OX40 agonist ivuxolimab in advanced cancers. Clones were read by immunoSEQ multiplex PCR, and TCRdb kept only the in-frame ones, dropping some. The sample lists roughly 83,000 clones; about four fifths were seen once. Sample: CD4+ or CD8+ T cells sorted from blood, taken in a trial of the OX40 agonist ivuxolimab. The receptor source for this set is an adult with an advanced solid tumor such as melanoma, head and neck, liver or kidney cancer. The CDR3 runs from the conserved cysteine through the conserved F or W. Fields, in order: J gene, clone size, D gene, V gene, CDR3 protein, CDR3 DNA. A D gene is named only where the DNA matches it firmly. The listing skips clone size in some rows; elsewhere it reads once, few, many or a size class.

J: TRBJ2-1; size: NA; D: NA; V: TRBV19; CDR3: CASSVTRDTYNEQFF; DNA: TGTGCCAGTAGTGTGACTCGCGATACCTACAATGAGCAGTTCTTC
J: TRBJ1-3; size: NA; D: NA; V: TRBV9; CDR3: CASSESGGRGNTIYF; DNA: TGTGCCAGCAGCGAGAGTGGGGGAAGAGGAAACACCATATATTTT
J: TRBJ2-7; size: NA; D: NA; V: TRBV14; CDR3: CASSQVSRHYEQYF; DNA: TGTGCCAGCAGCCAAGTTTCCAGACACTACGAGCAGTACTTC
J: TRBJ2-7; size: NA; D: TRBD1; V: TRBV7-9; CDR3: CASSDRWDRENEQYF; DNA: TGTGCCAGCAGCGACCGTTGGGACAGGGAGAACGAGCAGTACTTC
J: TRBJ1-1; size: NA; D: NA; V: TRBV18; CDR3: CASSPGTARGEAFF; DNA: TGTGCCAGCTCACCGGGGACTGCGCGCGGCGAAGCTTTCTTT
J: TRBJ2-7; size: NA; D: NA; V: TRBV6-5; CDR3: CASSLTGTARYEQYF; DNA: TGTGCCAGCAGTCTTACCGGGACCGCCAGATACGAGCAGTACTTC
J: TRBJ2-7; size: few; D: TRBD2; V: TRBV6-5; CDR3: CASSYSYSGGAYEQYF; DNA: TGTGCCAGCAGTTACTCTTATAGCGGGGGGGCCTACGAGCAGTACTTC
J: TRBJ1-5; size: many; D: NA; V: TRBV19; CDR3: CASRALWGSNQPQHF; DNA: TGTGCCAGTAGAGCCTTGTGGGGTAGCAATCAGCCCCAGCATTTT
J: TRBJ2-1; size: NA; D: NA; V: TRBV18; CDR3: CASSPPSSNEQFF; DNA: TGTGCCAGCTCACCACCGTCGAGCAATGAGCAGTTCTTC
J: TRBJ1-5; size: NA; D: TRBD1; V: TRBV6-1; CDR3: CASSAGQGGEKPQHF; DNA: TGTGCCAGCAGCGCCGGACAGGGGGGAGAAAAACCCCAGCATTTT
J: TRBJ1-5; size: NA; D: NA; V: TRBV6-1; CDR3: CAGARASSNQPQHF; DNA: TGTGCCGGGGCTCGGGCCTCTAGCAATCAGCCCCAGCATTTT
J: TRBJ1-4; size: NA; D: NA; V: TRBV5-1; CDR3: CASSLDRVGEKLFF; DNA: TGCGCCAGCAGCTTGGACAGGGTTGGAGAAAAACTGTTTTTT
J: TRBJ1-4; size: once; D: TRBD1; V: TRBV5-1; CDR3: CASNSGGNNEKLFF; DNA: TGCGCCAGCAACTCAGGGGGGAATAATGAAAAACTGTTTTTT
J: TRBJ1-4; size: NA; D: NA; V: TRBV6-1; CDR3: CASSDRGTEKLFF; DNA: TGTGCCAGCAGTGACAGGGGTACTGAAAAACTGTTTTTT
J: TRBJ2-7; size: NA; D: NA; V: TRBV7-9; CDR3: CASSLYAGSSYEQYF; DNA: TGTGCCAGCAGCTTATATGCAGGGAGCTCCTACGAGCAGTACTTC
J: TRBJ1-3; size: NA; D: NA; V: TRBV11-3; CDR3: CASSFDGSGNTIYF; DNA: TGTGCCAGCAGCTTCGACGGCTCTGGAAACACCATATATTTT
J: TRBJ2-3; size: few; D: NA; V: TRBV14; CDR3: CASPNLERTDTQYF; DNA: TGTGCATCACCTAACTTAGAGCGCACAGATACGCAGTATTTT
J: TRBJ1-2; size: NA; D: NA; V: TRBV30; CDR3: CTCEGGGNDGYTF; DNA: TGTACTTGCGAGGGGGGAGGGAACGATGGCTACACCTTC
J: TRBJ1-6; size: NA; D: NA; V: TRBV6-5; CDR3: CASRHQGFNSPLHF; DNA: TGTGCCAGCAGGCACCAGGGGTTTAATTCACCCCTCCACTTT
J: TRBJ2-1; size: NA; D: NA; V: TRBV11-2; CDR3: CASSSLGRGRTYNEQFF; DNA: TGTGCCAGCAGCTCCCTGGGCCGCGGCAGAACCTACAATGAGCAGTTCTTC
J: TRBJ2-3; size: NA; D: TRBD2; V: TRBV27; CDR3: CASNRAGDTDTQYF; DNA: TGTGCCAGCAATAGAGCGGGGGACACAGATACGCAGTATTTT
J: TRBJ1-5; size: NA; D: NA; V: TRBV9; CDR3: CASPGSRGDQPQHF; DNA: TGTGCCAGCCCCGGGTCCCGAGGGGATCAGCCCCAGCATTTT
J: TRBJ2-7; size: NA; D: TRBD2; V: TRBV10-1; CDR3: CASSESTSGNSYEQYF; DNA: TGCGCCAGCAGTGAGTCGACTAGCGGGAACTCCTACGAGCAGTACTTC
J: TRBJ2-4; size: NA; D: NA; V: TRBV6-5; CDR3: CASSSFSKAGNIQYF; DNA: TGTGCCAGCAGTTCCTTTTCGAAAGCGGGAAACATTCAGTACTTC
J: TRBJ1-1; size: few; D: TRBD1; V: TRBV6-5; CDR3: CASSSRYRGFGTEAFF; DNA: TGTGCCAGCAGTTCCCGCTACAGGGGATTTGGCACTGAAGCTTTCTTT
J: TRBJ2-3; size: NA; D: TRBD2; V: TRBV7-9; CDR3: CASSLFVAGESPVYF; DNA: TGTGCCAGCAGCTTATTCGTAGCGGGAGAATCTCCAGTATATTTT
J: TRBJ1-6; size: NA; D: TRBD1; V: TRBV27; CDR3: CASTWGQNINNSPLHF; DNA: TGTGCCAGCACGTGGGGACAGAACATTAATAATTCACCCCTCCACTTT
J: TRBJ1-6; size: once; D: NA; V: TRBV9; CDR3: CASSVGGTYNSPLHF; DNA: TGTGCCAGCAGCGTAGGGGGCACCTATAATTCACCCCTCCACTTT
J: TRBJ1-4; size: NA; D: TRBD1; V: TRBV19; CDR3: CASSPGQTSTNEKLFF; DNA: TGTGCCAGTAGCCCGGGACAGACTTCAACTAATGAAAAACTGTTTTTT
J: TRBJ1-2; size: NA; D: TRBD1; V: TRBV19; CDR3: CASSIQTGVDYGYTF; DNA: TGTGCCAGTAGTATCCAAACAGGGGTGGACTATGGCTACACCTTC
J: TRBJ2-2; size: few; D: TRBD2; V: TRBV2; CDR3: CASSVTSVTGELFF; DNA: TGTGCCAGCAGCGTGACTAGCGTCACCGGGGAGCTGTTTTTT
J: TRBJ2-2; size: NA; D: NA; V: TRBV11-3; CDR3: CASSLVLAVGELFF; DNA: TGTGCCAGCAGCTTAGTACTAGCCGTCGGGGAGCTGTTTTTT
J: TRBJ1-1; size: NA; D: NA; V: TRBV10-3; CDR3: CAISEGGRNTEAFF; DNA: TGTGCCATCAGTGAGGGGGGGAGGAACACTGAAGCTTTCTTT
J: TRBJ2-4; size: few; D: TRBD1; V: TRBV18; CDR3: CASSGTADPGKNIQYF; DNA: TGTGCCAGCTCAGGGACAGCCGATCCTGGCAAAAACATTCAGTACTTC
J: TRBJ2-3; size: NA; D: NA; V: TRBV2; CDR3: CASAYTDTQYF; DNA: TGTGCCAGCGCATACACAGATACGCAGTATTTT
J: TRBJ2-1; size: NA; D: TRBD1; V: TRBV11-3; CDR3: CASSFPAGTGYYNEQFF; DNA: TGTGCCAGCAGCTTCCCCGCCGGGACAGGGTACTACAATGAGCAGTTCTTC
J: TRBJ1-2; size: NA; D: TRBD1; V: TRBV2; CDR3: CASSGDRLYGYTF; DNA: TGTGCCAGCAGTGGGGACAGGCTGTATGGCTACACCTTC
J: TRBJ2-1; size: NA; D: NA; V: TRBV18; CDR3: CASSLGRNEQFF; DNA: TGTGCCAGCTCTCTTGGGCGTAATGAGCAGTTCTTC
J: TRBJ2-7; size: NA; D: TRBD2; V: TRBV5-1; CDR3: CASSPRAGALIEQYF; DNA: TGCGCCAGCAGCCCACGAGCGGGGGCCCTTATAGAGCAGTACTTC
J: TRBJ1-2; size: NA; D: NA; V: TRBV11-3; CDR3: CASSLRGDGYTF; DNA: TGTGCCAGCAGCTTACGAGGCGACGGCTACACCTTC
J: TRBJ2-7; size: NA; D: NA; V: TRBV5-4; CDR3: CASSQGTQLYEQYF; DNA: TGCGCCAGCAGCCAAGGGACACAGTTATACGAGCAGTACTTC
J: TRBJ2-7; size: NA; D: TRBD2; V: TRBV7-2; CDR3: CASRPRGGRHEQYF; DNA: TGTGCCAGCAGGCCCCGGGGGGGCCGCCACGAGCAGTACTTC
J: TRBJ1-2; size: NA; D: NA; V: TRBV7-8; CDR3: CASSRGAGDYGYTF; DNA: TGTGCCAGCAGCCGCGGGGCAGGAGACTATGGCTACACCTTC
J: TRBJ2-5; size: NA; D: NA; V: TRBV6-5; CDR3: CASSPRETQYF; DNA: TGTGCCAGCAGCCCTAGGGAGACCCAGTACTTC